This TCR beta chain was recovered during a study of T cell responses to AZD1222 COVID-19 vaccine. General study points: The span of vaccine-associated CD4 TCRs extended across spike, with dominance at 160-218 and 743-854. At study baseline, merely more than 5 AZD1222 recipients were seropositive. Elevations in Spike-specific TCR breadth and depth followed administration of two AZD1222 doses. Most donors were white British, females outnumbered males, and clonal diversity was possibly underestimated.

Concerning this clone itself: The antigen is undetermined.

V was shortened by 0 bases and J by 0 bases, with 12 bases between the two germline ends. The CDR3 has 17 amino acids. The V gene's germline CDR1 is LGHDT and CDR2 YNNKEL (reference sequence). Some clones are missing from TCRdb's copy, which holds only in-frame ones; the method was immunoSEQ multiplex PCR. The sample carries 150,000 or so clones, about 81% recorded once. Sample: peripheral blood, taken on day 0 of MenACWY control vaccination. The chain carries TRBV3-1 (or the pseudogene TRBV3-2) and TRBJ2-1; D is tentatively TRBD1 or TRBD2 (6 bases each). The sequence came from an adult in good health. The CDR3 here is CASSQEGGYSSYNEQFF. The CDR3 bases are TGTGCCAGCAGCCAAGAGGGGGGCTACAGCTCCTACAATGAGCAGTTCTTC.